These 31 T cell receptor beta chains originate from one sample sequenced in a study of radiotherapy plus CTLA-4 blockade in lung cancer. Produced via immunoSEQ multiplex PCR; TCRdb's table is partial and in-frame only. The sample has roughly 100,000 clones, over 65% seen once. The sample here was peripheral blood, taken from a patient treated with radiotherapy plus ipilimumab. These receptors originate from a human donor with non-small cell lung cancer that progressed on radiotherapy plus ipilimumab. Some clones in this sample may be carry-over from other donors' samples.

The chain carries TRBV11-2 and TRBJ2-7; TRBD1 matches at 10 bases. CDR3 size: 16 residues. J was trimmed by 5 bases and V by 5 bases; bases with no gene match: 12. Germline assignment: CDR1 SGHAT and CDR2 FQNNGV. The CDR3 region has the DNA TGTGCCAGCAGCCTATCCAGCGGACAGGGGGGTCACGAGCAGTACTTC. Protein product: CASSLSSGQGGHEQYF.

CDR3 in DNA: TGCGCCAGCAGCATAGCCGGGTCTCAGGATGAGCCCCAGCATTTT. Its translation is CASSIAGSQDEPQHF. The rearrangement uses TRBV5-1 and TRBJ1-5; D unresolved. Trimming pared 4 bases from V and 8 bases from J, leaving 19 bases between. CDR1 SGHRS and CDR2 YFSETQ come from the germline V gene. This CDR3 region has 15 residues.

The rearrangement uses TRBV5-1 and TRBJ2-6; D is unclear. The CDR3 has 15 residues. V lost 2 bases, J lost 0 bases, and 6 bases lay in between. The V gene's germline CDR1 is SGHRS and CDR2 YFSETQ. The CDR3 bases are TGCGCCAGCAGCTTCATGGGCTCTGGGGCCAACGTCCTGACTTTC. Translation gives CASSFMGSGANVLTF.

The rearrangement joins TRBV29-1 to TRBJ1-3; D unresolved. The ends were cut back, 5 bases at V and 4 bases at J, with 9 bases in the middle. Per germline, CDR1 SQVTM and CDR2 ANQGSEA. CDR3 length: 12 amino acids. CDR3 nucleotides: TGCAGCGTTAGTACTCCCGGAAACACCATATATTTT. It translates to CSVSTPGNTIYF.

V is TRBV5-1 and J is TRBJ2-1; 9 nucleotides agree with TRBD1. The CDR3 covers 16 residues. CDR1 SGHRS and CDR2 YFSETQ come from the germline V gene. The trim removed 2 bases at V and 4 bases at J, leaving 7 bases unmatched. As DNA, the CDR3 is TGCGCCAGCAGCTTCCAGGGACAGGGTCTTTACAATGAGCAGTTCTTC. Protein sequence: CASSFQGQGLYNEQFF.

The chain links TRBV5-1 to TRBJ2-3; D is possibly TRBD1 or TRBD2 (5 bases each). Germline CDR1 is SGHRS and CDR2 is YFSETQ. This CDR3 is 13 amino acids long. With 7 bases removed from V and 4 bases from J, the gap between germline ends came to 13 bases. The CDR3 DNA reads as TGCGCCAGCGGAGAGGGGCTGGCAGATACGCAGTATTTT. Encoded protein: CASGEGLADTQYF. Variable domain in full (rest from reference TRBV5-1 and TRBJ2-3): KAGVTQTPRYLIKTRGQQVTLSCSPISGHRSVSWYQQTPGQGLQFLFEYFSETQRNKGNFPGRFSGRQFSNSRSEMNVSTLELGDSALYLCASGEGLADTQYFGPGTRLTVL.

The chain is built from TRBV5-1 and TRBJ1-6; no clear D. The germline gives CDR1 SGHRS, CDR2 YFSETQ. The CDR3 length is 14 residues. The ends were cut back, 0 bases at V and 10 bases at J, with 11 bases in the middle. The CDR3, as DNA: TGCGCCAGCAGCTTGGCGGGTGGCTCATCACCCCTCCACTTT. Translated: CASSLAGGSSPLHF.

The chain links TRBV5-6 to TRBJ1-2; no firm D call. The V and J ends lost 1 base and 10 bases respectively, with 17 bases between them. Germline values: CDR1 SGHDT, CDR2 YYEEEE. The CDR3 is 14 residues long. The CDR3 DNA follows: TGTGCCAGCAGCTTGCTGCCTCTCGAGCTGGTCTACACCTTC. Its translation is CASSLLPLELVYTF.

V is TRBV7-3 and J is TRBJ2-2; D is possibly TRBD1 (6 bases). Per the germline V gene, CDR1 is SGHTA and CDR2 is FQGTGA. Trimming shortened V by 5 bases and J by 6 bases, and 10 bases separated the two germline ends. The CDR3 loop spans 13 amino acids. CDR3 sequence: CASSPRGAGELFF. The CDR3 nucleotides read TGTGCCAGCAGCCCCAGGGGTGCCGGGGAGCTGTTTTTT. The full variable domain, in which reference TRBV7-3 and TRBJ2-2 provide the parts outside the CDR3, is GAGVSQTPSNKVTEKGKYVELRCDPISGHTALYWYRQSLGQGPEFLIYFQGTGAADDSGLPNDRFFAVRPEGSVSTLKIQRTERGDSAVYLCASSPRGAGELFFGEGSRLTVL.

This rearrangement joins TRBV7-6 to TRBJ2-7; TRBD1 matches 7 bases. Germline V lookup: CDR1 SGHVS, CDR2 FNYEAQ. The length of the CDR3 is 14 residues. The V gene end was trimmed by 5 bases and the J gene end by 6 bases; junction bases not matched to a gene: 10. The CDR3 spells CASSLFGQASEQYF. Written as DNA, the CDR3 is TGTGCCAGCAGCCTTTTCGGACAGGCCTCCGAGCAGTACTTC. Full variable domain (outside the CDR3, taken from reference TRBV7-6 and TRBJ2-7): GAGVSQSPRYKVTKRGQDVALRCDPISGHVSLYWYRQALGQGPEFLTYFNYEAQQDKSGLPNDRFSAERPEGSISTLTIQRTEQRDSAMYRCASSLFGQASEQYFGPGTRLTVT.

The chain couples TRBV7-2 to TRBJ2-2; D remains unclear. Germline CDR1 SGHTA, CDR2 FQGNSA. The CDR3 has 14 amino acids. V gave up 5 bases and J gave up 2 bases, with 9 bases separating them. DNA of the CDR3: TGTGCCAGCAGCCCGCGAGTAAACACCGGGGAGCTGTTTTTT. This sequence encodes CASSPRVNTGELFF.

This chain uses TRBV5-6 with TRBJ1-2; 7 bases fit TRBD1. From germline, CDR1 is SGHDT and CDR2 YYEEEE. This CDR3 spans 14 amino acids. V dropped 4 bases and J dropped 8; count of bases not matched to a gene: 11. CDR3 sequence reads: CASSPKPQGRGYTF. The CDR3 nucleotides read TGTGCCAGCAGCCCTAAGCCACAGGGGCGCGGCTACACCTTC.

The chain combines TRBV29-1 with TRBJ2-4; 7 positions agree with TRBD2. J lost 2 bases, V lost 7 bases, and 8 bases had no gene match. In germline, CDR1 is SQVTM, CDR2 ANQGSEA. The CDR3 is made up of 14 amino acids. CDR3 protein: CSALTGGTKNIQYF. The CDR3 DNA sequence: TGCAGCGCCTTAACGGGGGGAACCAAAAACATTCAGTACTTC.

The V gene is TRBV11-2, the J gene TRBJ1-2; D ambiguous. The CDR3 contains 13 residues. The germline gives CDR1 SGHAT, CDR2 FQNNGV. Trimming shortened V by 4 bases and J by 3 bases, and 9 bases separated the two germline ends. CDR3 region: CASSSRVDYGYTF. DNA for the CDR3: TGTGCCAGCAGCTCCCGGGTTGACTATGGCTACACCTTC.

The rearrangement links TRBV14 to TRBJ1-2, with TRBD1 identical over 8 bases. The CDR3 runs to 16 residues. Germline values: CDR1 SGHDN, CDR2 FVKESK. J was trimmed by 3 bases and V by 3 bases; bases with no gene match: 9. The CDR3 sequence: CASSQRGAGGYYGYTF. DNA of the CDR3: TGTGCCAGCAGCCAGAGGGGGGCAGGGGGCTACTATGGCTACACCTTC.

The chain uses TRBV9 and TRBJ2-1; D gene unclear. The CDR3 consists of 16 residues. Germline-derived CDR1 and CDR2 are SGDLS and YYNGEE. The ends were cut back, 0 bases at V and 0 bases at J, with 10 bases in the middle. The CDR3 sequence is CASSVAPVSSYNEQFF. The CDR3 nucleotides read TGTGCCAGCAGCGTAGCTCCCGTGAGCTCCTACAATGAGCAGTTCTTC.

The table lists this clone with a count of one. Sequence at one end of the junction differs from germline and may be a read error. V is TRBV7-7 and J is TRBJ2-5; no clear D. Germline-derived CDR1 and CDR2 are SSHAT and FNYEAQ (reference sequence). This CDR3 region has 11 residues. CDR3 protein: CASSRGETQYF. The CDR3 DNA sequence: TGTGCTAGCAGCCGCGGAGAGACCCAGTACTTC.

The chain recombines TRBV25-1 with TRBJ2-5; D assignment may be TRBD1 or TRBD2 (5 bases each). The CDR3 length is 16 residues. From germline, CDR1 is MGHDK and CDR2 SYGVNS. Trimming took 1 base from V and 4 from J, leaving 16 bases between them. The CDR3 reads CASSEFKGVRGETQYF. The CDR3 region has the DNA TGTGCCAGCAGTGAATTTAAGGGAGTGAGGGGAGAGACCCAGTACTTC.

The gene calls are TRBV5-4 and TRBJ1-1; 10 bases line up with TRBD1. Germline CDR1 reads SGHNT; CDR2 reads YYREEE (reference sequence). This CDR3 has 14 amino acids. The V segment lost 3 bases and the J segment 3 bases; nucleotides outside the gene matches: 2. Here the CDR3 reads CASSSGTGDTEAFF. The CDR3 coding sequence is TGTGCCAGCAGCTCCGGGACAGGGGACACTGAAGCTTTCTTT.

The gene calls are TRBV7-2 and TRBJ2-3; D not certain. Germline V CDR1 and CDR2: SGHTA, FQGNSA. The CDR3 spans 12 residues. V dropped 1 base and J dropped 7 bases, with 6 bases sitting between them. In DNA, the CDR3 is TGTGCCAGCAGCTTAGACGCACATACGCAGTATTTT. Its protein product is CASSLDAHTQYF.

This sequence joins TRBV10-3 and TRBJ2-7; 13 bases are a match to TRBD2. Per germline, CDR1 ENHRY and CDR2 SYGVKD. The ends lost 4 bases at V and 6 bases at J; junction bases unmatched: 0. The CDR3 loop spans 13 amino acids. In DNA form, the CDR3 reads TGTGCCATCAGTGGGACTAGCGGGGGCGAGCAGTACTTC. As protein: CAISGTSGGEQYF.

The rearrangement joins TRBV11-1 to TRBJ1-2; TRBD1 might be the D (5 bases). V dropped 1 base and J dropped 4 bases, with 7 bases sitting between them. The CDR3 has 13 amino acids. Germline V lookup: CDR1 SGHAT, CDR2 FQDESV (reference sequence). DNA for the CDR3: TGTGCCAGCAGCTTAGGACAGTTCTATGGCTACACCTTC. Translation: CASSLGQFYGYTF.

The rearrangement links TRBV6-5 to TRBJ2-3, with 9 bases that match TRBD1. Losses at the gene ends were 5 bases for V and 2 bases for J; bases not matched to a gene: 5. This CDR3 spans 15 amino acids. From germline, CDR1 is MNHEY and CDR2 SVGAGI. The CDR3 protein is CASSIRDRATDTQYF. The DNA of the CDR3 is TGTGCCAGCAGTATCCGGGACAGGGCCACAGATACGCAGTATTTT.

The rearrangement joins TRBV7-9 to TRBJ2-5; 9 bases match TRBD1. Losses at the gene ends were 7 bases for V and 5 bases for J; bases not matched to a gene: 17. The CDR3 extends over 17 amino acids. Germline CDR1 and CDR2: SEHNR and FQNEAQ (reference sequence). CDR3 in amino acids: CASNTGGTLPTRETQYF. CDR3 bases: TGTGCCAGCAACACAGGGGGCACTCTCCCAACTAGGGAGACCCAGTACTTC.

The chain is built from TRBV9 and TRBJ2-3, with D possibly being TRBD1 (5 bases). CDR1 and CDR2 from the germline V gene are SGDLS and YYNGEE. CDR3 length: 17 residues. The V end was cut by 3 bases, the J end by 0 bases, with 17 bases between. CDR3 nucleotides: TGTGCCAGCAGCGAGCCCTCCGGCGACAGAAGCACAGATACGCAGTATTTT. Translated, it gives CASSEPSGDRSTDTQYF.

The chain employs TRBV5-1 and TRBJ1-2; 7 positions match TRBD1. The CDR3 has 15 residues. The germline gives CDR1 SGHRS, CDR2 YFSETQ. The ends lost 6 bases at V and 7 bases at J; junction bases unmatched: 15. CDR3 in amino acids: CASTMNGQVGAGYTF. The CDR3 DNA reads TGCGCCAGCACCATGAACGGACAGGTAGGCGCTGGCTACACCTTC.

The CDR3 region is CASSIDRNSPLHF. The DNA for the CDR3 is TGTGCCAGCAGCATAGACAGGAATTCACCCCTCCACTTT. The rearrangement joins TRBV7-3 to TRBJ1-6; D perhaps matches TRBD1 (6 bases). Germline V gives CDR1 SGHTA, CDR2 FQGTGA. CDR3 length equals 13 residues. V lost 5 bases to trimming and J lost 7 bases, with 9 bases between them.

The chain recombines TRBV6-4 with TRBJ1-1; no firm D call. The ends were cut back, 6 bases at V and 2 bases at J, with 7 bases in the middle. The CDR3 runs 12 residues. Germline lookup yields CDR1 MRHNA and CDR2 SNTAGT. The CDR3, as DNA: TGTGCCAGCAGGCCCGACAACACTGAAGCTTTCTTT. It codes for CASRPDNTEAFF.

The DNA for the CDR3 is TGTGCCAGCAGCTTGGTAGCGGCATCTGGGGCCAACGTCCTGACTTTC. Translated: CASSLVAASGANVLTF. The chain recombines TRBV5-4 with TRBJ2-6, with D possibly matching TRBD2 (6 bases). The CDR3 runs 16 residues. The V gene lost 0 bases and the J gene lost 1 base, with 8 bases spanning the gap. Germline V gene sequence: CDR1 SGHNT, CDR2 YYREEE (reference sequence).

The genes are TRBV6-5 and TRBJ2-5, with 9 bases that match TRBD2. CDR1 is MNHEY, CDR2 SVGAGI, per germline. There are 16 residues in the CDR3. After removal of 2 bases from V and 3 bases from J, the junction contained 7 bases not matched to a gene. DNA of the CDR3: TGTGCCAGCAGTTACCAACATATAGCGGGGGAAGAGACCCAGTACTTC. Its translation is CASSYQHIAGEETQYF.

In its sample, this clone was seen once. This sequence joins TRBV7-3 and TRBJ2-7; TRBD1 agrees at 7 bases. The CDR3 is 15 amino acids. Unmatched junction bases numbered 6, after V lost 2 bases and J lost 2 bases. Germline CDR1 and CDR2: SGHTA and FQGTGA. In nucleotides, the CDR3 is TGTGCCAGCAGCTTAGCCGGGACAGCCCCCTACGAGCAGTACTTC. It yields the protein CASSLAGTAPYEQYF.